These T cell receptor beta chains were read from a single sample in a study of blood T cell repertoires in COVID-19. The protocol was immunoSEQ multiplex PCR, while the TCRdb copy is restricted to in-frame clones and leaves out a portion. The sample has 150,000 to 200,000 clones, roughly 87% seen once. The specimen was peripheral blood. These receptors came from a man aged 18 to 29 who had recovered from COVID-19. Each CDR3 is given with its conserved first and last residue. D genes are given only for firm matches. Clone size is not always given. Where it is, it says once, few, many or a class for expanded clones.

clone size	D gene	V gene	J gene	CDR3 protein	CDR3 DNA
once	.	TRBV18	TRBJ2-7	CASSPAGGYEQYF	TGTGCCAGCTCACCAGCAGGGGGGTACGAGCAGTACTTC
.	TRBD1	TRBV28	TRBJ2-7	CASSSPGTGRSYEQYF	TGTGCCAGCAGTTCCCCCGGGACAGGGAGATCCTACGAGCAGTACTTC
.	.	TRBV7-9	TRBJ2-7	CASSPPSSFAGYEQYF	TGTGCCAGCAGCCCCCCCTCGTCTTTCGCCGGCTACGAGCAGTACTTC
.	TRBD1	TRBV24-1	TRBJ2-1	CATSESGTGSDNEQFF	TGTGCCACCAGTGAGTCCGGGACAGGATCGGACAATGAGCAGTTCTTC
.	TRBD1	TRBV19	TRBJ1-5	CASSIRGQGIYSNQPQHF	TGTGCCAGTAGTATTCGGGGACAGGGGATATATAGCAATCAGCCCCAGCATTTT
.	TRBD2	TRBV27	TRBJ2-7	CASRGGTRPPYEQYF	TGTGCCAGCAGGGGGGGGACTAGGCCCCCTTACGAGCAGTACTTC
.	TRBD1	TRBV10-3	TRBJ1-2	CAISESRGDRAGYTF	TGTGCCATCAGTGAGTCGAGAGGGGACAGGGCTGGCTACACCTTC
.	TRBD2	TRBV7-2	TRBJ2-7	CASSLASGRTDEQYF	TGTGCCAGCAGCTTAGCTAGCGGGAGGACCGACGAGCAGTACTTC
.	.	TRBV6-5	TRBJ1-6	CASIKTVNNSPLHF	TGTGCCAGCATTAAGACTGTAAATAATTCACCCCTCCACTTT
.	TRBD2	TRBV29-1	TRBJ2-2	CSGGGRGTGELFF	TGCAGTGGGGGCGGGAGGGGCACCGGGGAGCTGTTTTTT
once	.	TRBV4-1	TRBJ2-1	CASSPTSPTMSSYNEQFF	TGCGCCAGCAGCCCCACCTCTCCCACTATGAGCTCCTACAATGAGCAGTTCTTC
.	.	TRBV7-9	TRBJ1-2	CASSSPDSKYGYTF	TGTGCCAGCAGCTCACCTGACAGTAAATATGGCTACACCTTC